Listed here is a single T cell receptor (beta chain). What it recognizes is unknown. This specimen belongs to a study of shared clonotypes between healthy human individuals. Study as a whole: Per donor, three plates held CD4 naive cells, three held CD4 memory, two held CD8 naive and one held CD8 memory.

The data were produced by immunoSEQ multiplex PCR, yet TCRdb's version contains in-frame clones alone and is incomplete. Seen here are approximately 2,300,000 clones, 85% to 95% observed once, and the top ten hold 0.37%. The study, taken as a whole, reports: Roughly 5% of naive CD4 clonotypes were common to several donors.

In germline, CDR1 is SGHTA, CDR2 FQGTGA. The ends were cut back, 5 bases at V and 0 bases at J, with 11 bases in the middle. The CDR3 covers 15 residues. This TCR was recovered from a man between 18 and 35 years old in good health. Some clones in this sample may be carry-over from other donors' samples. The chain combines TRBV7-3 with TRBJ2-1; D gene uncertain. What was sequenced was naive CD4+ T cells from PBMCs. Sample subset: CD45RA+ positively selected. The CDR3 sequence: CASSPRISSYNEQFF. The CDR3 DNA is TGTGCCAGCAGCCCTCGGATTAGCTCCTACAATGAGCAGTTCTTC.